These 19 T cell receptor beta chains came from one sample sequenced in a study of T cells in Graves' hyperthyroidism and ophthalmopathy (dated by TCRdb to about 2019). The library was produced with multiplex PCR. TCRdb records Illumina HiSeq 2000 as the sequencer. Amplification of TCR beta CDR3 regions was carried out from RNA transcripts. The first round of RT-PCR for the TCR CDR3 was performed with the HTBI primer set and the Qiagen OneStep RT-PCR kit. The public reads were reprocessed in TCRdb via fastp at Q25 and MiXCR, keeping in-frame beta chains. Every distinct CDR3 protein forms one entry, paired with its most common genes and DNA. The sample includes about 370,000 distinct CDR3 sequences, with approximately 16% observed a single time. The leading ten clones occupy 15% to 20% of the sample. The sample consisted of blood. The source is a woman in her sixties with Graves' ophthalmopathy.

This rearrangement joins TRBV27 to TRBJ1-2; 8 bases map to TRBD1. The CDR3 has 16 residues. V was clipped by 6 bases and J by 10 bases; unmatched bases: 19. Germline V lookup: CDR1 MNHEY, CDR2 SMNVEV (reference sequence). The CDR3 loop reads CASSITRGQGVRDYTF. CDR3 nucleotide sequence: TGTGCCAGCAGCATAACCCGCGGACAGGGCGTGCGGGACTACACCTTC.

J is TRBJ2-5 and V is TRBV6-6; 14 bases agree with TRBD2. V was clipped by 0 bases and J by 2 bases; unmatched bases: 5. CDR3 size: 18 residues. Looked up from germline, CDR1 is MNHNY and CDR2 is SVGAGI (reference sequence). The CDR3: CASSYSGTSGRGQETQYF. The DNA of the CDR3 is TGTGCCAGCAGTTACTCTGGGACTAGCGGGAGAGGGCAAGAGACCCAGTACTTC.

This clonotype was seen ten or more times. The V gene is TRBV10-1, the J gene TRBJ2-5; weak D call: TRBD1 (5 bases). The length of the CDR3 is 14 residues. V lost 4 bases, J lost 1 base, and 10 bases lay in between. Germline V CDR1 and CDR2: WNHNN, SYGVQD (reference sequence). CDR3 amino acids: CASSGADSQETQYF. The CDR3 DNA sequence: TGCGCCAGCAGTGGAGCCGACAGCCAAGAGACCCAGTACTTC.

In its sample, this clonotype was seen a few times. The V gene is TRBV5-5, the J gene TRBJ2-5, with 8 bases identical to TRBD1. Germline V CDR1 and CDR2: SGHKS, YYEKEE (reference sequence). J gave up 4 bases and V 4 bases, and 6 bases lay outside the gene matches. There are 14 residues in the CDR3. The CDR3 here is CASSITGGGETQYF. CDR3 nucleotide sequence: TGTGCCAGCAGCATAACAGGGGGTGGAGAGACCCAGTACTTC.

This clonotype occurred many times. This sequence joins TRBV3-1 and TRBJ2-5; TRBD1 matches at 8 bases. The J segment lost 1 base and the V segment lost 4 bases, leaving 5 bases of the junction unmatched. The CDR3 is 15 amino acids. Looked up from germline, CDR1 is LGHDT and CDR2 is YNNKEL (reference sequence). CDR3 in amino acids: CASSLRQGSQETQYF. CDR3 bases: TGTGCCAGCAGCCTCCGACAGGGGTCCCAAGAGACCCAGTACTTC.

In this sample, this clonotype turned up a few times. The V gene is TRBV5-1, the J gene TRBJ2-3; possibly TRBD2 for D (5 bases). There are 18 residues in the CDR3. V lost 4 bases and J lost 5, with 26 bases in between. Germline CDR1 reads SGHRS; CDR2 reads YFSETQ. The CDR3 protein is CASSGTPGVRLVGDTQYF. As DNA, the CDR3 is TGCGCCAGCAGCGGCACCCCCGGGGTGAGGCTGGTGGGAGATACGCAGTATTTT.

This clonotype occurred many times. This chain joins TRBV15 and TRBJ2-6; D possibly matches TRBD1 or TRBD2 (5 bases each). Germline assignment: CDR1 LNHNV and CDR2 YYDKDF (reference sequence). This CDR3 region has 15 residues. Trimming took 5 bases from V and 2 from J, leaving 10 bases between them. CDR3 residues: CATSGDETGANVLTF. The CDR3 DNA follows: TGTGCCACCAGCGGGGACGAAACTGGGGCCAACGTCCTGACTTTC.

This chain uses TRBV7-9 with TRBJ2-3; D gene ambiguous. The ends were cut back, 1 base at V and 5 bases at J, with 13 bases in the middle. The CDR3 runs to 15 residues. Germline assignment: CDR1 SEHNR and CDR2 FQNEAQ (reference sequence). CDR3 amino acids: CASSLGSEIIDTQYF. CDR3 nucleotides: TGTGCCAGCAGCTTAGGTTCGGAGATCATAGATACGCAGTATTTT.

The V and J genes are TRBV20-1 and TRBJ1-4; possibly TRBD1 for D (5 bases). Germline CDR1 DFQATT, CDR2 SNEGSKA (reference sequence). Trimming pared 6 bases from V and 7 bases from J, leaving 18 bases between. CDR3 size: 14 residues. CDR3 sequence reads: CSARNRDDGEKLFF. In DNA, the CDR3 is TGCAGTGCCCGCAACCGGGACGACGGTGAAAAACTGTTTTTT.

Concerning this clonotype itself: A single base separates this from a much larger clone, so it may be a read error. The chain has TRBV5-1 and TRBJ2-2; D gene unclear. Germline V gene lookup returns CDR1 SGHRS and CDR2 YFSETQ. This CDR3 is built from 15 residues. The germline V and J ends were trimmed by 6 bases and 5 bases, with 17 bases remaining between them. CDR3 nucleotides: TGCGCCAGCAACGGAGACAAGCCTAGGACCGGGGAGCTGTTTTTT. It yields the protein CASNGDKPRTGELFF.

The sample holds many counts of this clonotype. The chain is built from TRBV30 and TRBJ1-2; no definite D call. The germline V gene encodes CDR1 GTSNPN and CDR2 SVGIG (reference sequence). The CDR3 loop spans 14 amino acids. Trimming removed 3 bases at V and 3 bases at J, with 14 bases between. In nucleotides, the CDR3 is TGTGCCTGGAGAGGAGGATCCACGGACTATGGCTACACCTTC. It translates to CAWRGGSTDYGYTF.

Notes on this clonotype: This may arise from a read error, as a much more abundant clone is one base away. V and J are TRBV2 and TRBJ2-4; D remains unclear. This CDR3 is 15 amino acids long. Germline V gene lookup returns CDR1 SNHLY and CDR2 FYNNEI. The CDR3 sequence is CASSEQRTGKSIQYF. The CDR3 coding sequence is TGTGCCAGCAGTGAACAACGAACGGGCAAAAGCATTCAGTACTTC.

The V gene is TRBV3-1, the J gene TRBJ2-1; 11 positions agree with TRBD2. V lost 0 bases to trimming and J lost 8 bases; unmatched junction nucleotides: 6. From germline, CDR1 is LGHDT and CDR2 YNNKEL (reference sequence). There are 16 residues in the CDR3. CDR3 sequence (DNA): TGTGCCAGCAGCCAAGAAGTAGCGGGAGGGCCGTATGAGCAGTTCTTC. Translating it yields CASSQEVAGGPYEQFF.

The chain recombines TRBV28 with TRBJ1-6; the D is unclear. In germline, CDR1 is MDHEN, CDR2 SYDVKM. The ends were cut back, 6 bases at V and 7 bases at J, with 7 bases in the middle. This CDR3 has 12 amino acids. The DNA for the CDR3 is TGTGCCAGCAGACCAGTAAATTCACCCCTCCACTTT. Translating it yields CASRPVNSPLHF.

In the case of this clonotype: This may stem from a read error, because a much larger clone lies one nucleotide away. V and J are TRBV5-1 and TRBJ2-2; possibly TRBD1 for D (6 bases). The CDR3 loop spans 17 amino acids. Germline V gene lookup returns CDR1 SGHRS and CDR2 YFSETQ. CDR3 sequence (DNA): TGCGCCAGCAGCCCAAAACAGGGTTCCTCGAACACCGGGGAGCCGTTTTTT. Encoded protein: CASSPKQGSSNTGEPFF.

The rearrangement uses TRBV28 and TRBJ2-5, with 9 bases identical to TRBD1. V was pared by 5 bases and J by 1 base, with 5 bases of the junction left unmatched. CDR3 length: 15 amino acids. CDR1 is MDHEN and CDR2 is SYDVKM in the germline V gene. CDR3 nucleotide sequence: TGTGCCAGCAGTACTGGACAGGGGCCCCAAGAGACCCAGTACTTC. Translation gives CASSTGQGPQETQYF.

This clonotype was found many times. The chain employs TRBV28 and TRBJ1-5; D remains unclear. Between the trimmed V and J ends, which lost 5 bases and 3 bases, there was a span of 14 bases. Germline V gene lookup returns CDR1 MDHEN and CDR2 SYDVKM. The CDR3 length is 15 residues. CDR3 in amino acids: CASSGISGVNQPQHF. The CDR3, as DNA: TGTGCCAGCAGTGGGATATCAGGAGTCAATCAGCCCCAGCATTTT. The complete variable domain, with remaining parts taken from reference TRBV28 and TRBJ1-5, reads DVKVTQSSRYLVKRTGEKVFLECVQDMDHENMFWYRQDPGLGLRLIYFSYDVKMKEKGDIPEGYSVSREKKERFSLILESASTNQTSMYLCASSGISGVNQPQHFGDGTRLSIL.

This clonotype was detected many times. J is TRBJ2-3 and V is TRBV28; 12 nucleotides match TRBD2. Germline values: CDR1 MDHEN, CDR2 SYDVKM. The trim removed 1 base at V and 5 bases at J, leaving 10 bases unmatched. This CDR3 has 18 residues. In DNA, the CDR3 is TGTGCCAGCAGTTTATTCTTTACTAGCGGGAGGCGGGGAGATACGCAGTATTTT. It codes for CASSLFFTSGRRGDTQYF.

This clonotype was counted many times. The chain has TRBV5-1 and TRBJ2-1; 7 positions match TRBD2. Germline CDR1 reads SGHRS; CDR2 reads YFSETQ. V lost 4 bases and J lost 7; bases outside the gene matches: 11. There are 15 residues in the CDR3. CDR3 region: CASSLIGRNRNEQFF. CDR3 nucleotides: TGCGCCAGCAGCCTCATCGGGAGGAATAGAAATGAGCAGTTCTTC.